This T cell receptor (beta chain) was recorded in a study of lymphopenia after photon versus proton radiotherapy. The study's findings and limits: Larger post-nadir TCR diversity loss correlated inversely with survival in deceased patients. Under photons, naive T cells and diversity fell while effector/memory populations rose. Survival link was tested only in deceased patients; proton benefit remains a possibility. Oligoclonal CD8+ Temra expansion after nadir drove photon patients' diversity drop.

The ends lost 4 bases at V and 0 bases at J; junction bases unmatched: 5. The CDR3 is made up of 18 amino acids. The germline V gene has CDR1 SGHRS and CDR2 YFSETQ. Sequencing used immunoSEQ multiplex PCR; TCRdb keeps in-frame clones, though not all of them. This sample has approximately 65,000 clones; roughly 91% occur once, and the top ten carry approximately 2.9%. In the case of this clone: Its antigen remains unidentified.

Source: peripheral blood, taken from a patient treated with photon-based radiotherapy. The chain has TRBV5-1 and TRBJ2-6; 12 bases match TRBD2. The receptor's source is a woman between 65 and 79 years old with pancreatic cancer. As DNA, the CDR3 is TGCGCCAGCAGCGGAGGACTAGCGGGAAACTCTGGGGCCAACGTCCTGACTTTC. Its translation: CASSGGLAGNSGANVLTF.